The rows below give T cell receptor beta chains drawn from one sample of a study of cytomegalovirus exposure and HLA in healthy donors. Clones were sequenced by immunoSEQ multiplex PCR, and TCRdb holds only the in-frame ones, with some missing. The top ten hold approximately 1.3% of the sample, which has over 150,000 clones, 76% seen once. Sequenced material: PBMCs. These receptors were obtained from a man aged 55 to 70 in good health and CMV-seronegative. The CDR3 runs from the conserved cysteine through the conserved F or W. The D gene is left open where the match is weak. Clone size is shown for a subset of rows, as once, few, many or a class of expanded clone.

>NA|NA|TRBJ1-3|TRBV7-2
TGTGCCAGCAGCCCCAACCAGGGAGGAAACACCATATATTTT
CASSPNQGGNTIYF
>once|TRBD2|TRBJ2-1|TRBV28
TGTGCCAGCATATCTAGCGGTCCGTCTTACAATGAGCAGTTCTTC
CASISSGPSYNEQFF
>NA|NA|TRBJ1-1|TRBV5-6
TGTGCCAGCAGCTTGGGCAGGAACACTGAAGCTTTCTTT
CASSLGRNTEAFF
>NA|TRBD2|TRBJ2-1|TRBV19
TGTGCCAGTACCACCGCCCGACTAGCGGGAGGTGAGCAGTTCTTC
CASTTARLAGGEQFF
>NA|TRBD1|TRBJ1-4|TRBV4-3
TGCGCCAGCAGCCCGTCGGGACAGGGGAGTAATGAAAAACTGTTTTTT
CASSPSGQGSNEKLFF
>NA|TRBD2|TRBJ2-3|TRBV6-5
TGTGCCAGCAGTTACTCGGGACTAGCGGGATATGATACGCAGTATTTT
CASSYSGLAGYDTQYF
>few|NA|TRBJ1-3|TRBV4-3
TGCGCCAGCAGCCAAGATCACGGGGGGATGAGCACCATATATTTT
CASSQDHGGMSTIYF
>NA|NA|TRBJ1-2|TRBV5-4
TGTGCCAGCAGTCAAACCGGGATTTATGGCTACACCTTC
CASSQTGIYGYTF
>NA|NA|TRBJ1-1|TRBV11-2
TGTGCCAGCAGCCCCCGGACTGAAGCTTTCTTT
CASSPRTEAFF
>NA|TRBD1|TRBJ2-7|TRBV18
TGTGCCAGCTCACCACGTTCCCCGGGACAGGGCGGTTACGAGCAGTACTTC
CASSPRSPGQGGYEQYF
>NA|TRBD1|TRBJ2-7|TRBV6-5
TGTGCCAGCAGAGTCACAGGGGGCTCCTACGAGCAGTACTTC
CASRVTGGSYEQYF
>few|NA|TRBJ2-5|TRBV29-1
TGCAGCGTTGCGGTCGGGCCAGGGGAACAAGAGACCCAGTACTTC
CSVAVGPGEQETQYF
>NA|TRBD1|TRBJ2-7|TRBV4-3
TGCGCCAGCAGCCAAGTTCCAGGGGGCGAGCAGTACTTC
CASSQVPGGEQYF
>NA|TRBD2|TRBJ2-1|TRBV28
TGTGCCACCCTGACTAGCGGGAGGGATGAGCAGTTCTTC
CATLTSGRDEQFF
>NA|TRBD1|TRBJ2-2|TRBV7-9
TGTGCCAGCAGCCCAAGGACAGGGGGAACCGGGGAGCTGTTTTTT
CASSPRTGGTGELFF
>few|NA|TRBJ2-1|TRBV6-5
TGTGCCAGCAGTTACTCCCTCAGGGGTCCCTACAATGAGCAGTTCTTC
CASSYSLRGPYNEQFF
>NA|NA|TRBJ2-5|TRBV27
TGTGCCAGCAGTTTATCCCGGGTTTCGGAGACCCAGTACTTC
CASSLSRVSETQYF
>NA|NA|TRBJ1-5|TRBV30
TGTGCCTGGAGTGTATTGGGGGGTAGGGACAATCAGCCCCAGCATTTT
CAWSVLGGRDNQPQHF
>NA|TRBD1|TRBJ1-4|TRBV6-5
TGTGCCAGCACCCGACAGGGGGCAGGTGAAAAACTGTTTTTT
CASTRQGAGEKLFF
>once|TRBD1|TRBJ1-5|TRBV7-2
TGTGCCAGCAGCTCGACAGGGGGCCCAATACAGCCCCAGCATTTT
CASSSTGGPIQPQHF
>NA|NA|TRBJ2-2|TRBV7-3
TGTGCCAGCAGCTTACGGGCGGGGGCGGTCACCGGGGAGCTGTTTTTT
CASSLRAGAVTGELFF
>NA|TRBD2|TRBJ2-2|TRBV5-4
TGTGCCAGCGGAAACGGGACTAGCGTTTACACCGGGGAGCTGTTTTTT
CASGNGTSVYTGELFF
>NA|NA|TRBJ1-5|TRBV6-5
TGTGCCAGCAGCCGCGACAGTTATAGCAATCAGCCCCAGCATTTT
CASSRDSYSNQPQHF
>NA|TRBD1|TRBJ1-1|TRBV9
TGTGCCAGCAGCGTTAAGGAAAGGGGGCGCACTGAAGCTTTCTTT
CASSVKERGRTEAFF
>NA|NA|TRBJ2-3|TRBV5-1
TGCGCCAGCAGCTTGGCTCTCTACACAGATACGCAGTATTTT
CASSLALYTDTQYF
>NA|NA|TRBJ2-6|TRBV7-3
TGTGCCAGCAGCAAAATACCCCAGGGAGGCGCTGGGGCCAACGTCCTGACTTTC
CASSKIPQGGAGANVLTF
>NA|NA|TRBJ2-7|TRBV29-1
TGCAGCGTTGAAGGGGGCAGGTCCTACGAGCAGTACTTC
CSVEGGRSYEQYF
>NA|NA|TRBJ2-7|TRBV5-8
TGTGCCAGCAGCTTACCCGGGAAGACCTACGAGCAGTACTTC
CASSLPGKTYEQYF
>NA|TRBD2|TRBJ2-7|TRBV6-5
TGTGCCACCTCGGGACTAGCAGGTGAGCAGTACTTC
CATSGLAGEQYF
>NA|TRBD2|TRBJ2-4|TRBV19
TGTGCCAGTAGTTCCGGACCGGCCCCGGGGGGAAACATTCAGTACTTC
CASSSGPAPGGNIQYF
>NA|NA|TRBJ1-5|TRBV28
TGTGCCAGCAGTTTAACAGGGTACAATCAGCCCCAGCATTTT
CASSLTGYNQPQHF
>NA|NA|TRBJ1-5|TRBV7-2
TGTGCCAGCAGCGGGGGAGGGGGAGGCAATCAGCCCCAGCATTTT
CASSGGGGGNQPQHF
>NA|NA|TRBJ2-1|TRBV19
TGTGCCAGTAGTAATCGCAATGAGCAGTTCTTC
CASSNRNEQFF
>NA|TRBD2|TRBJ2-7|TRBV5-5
TGTGCCAGCAGCAAGACTAGCGGGAGCATGGTTGGCGAGCAGTACTTC
CASSKTSGSMVGEQYF
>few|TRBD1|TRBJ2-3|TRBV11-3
TGTGCCAGCAGCTTCGGGGCGGACAGGGGTGGGCAGTATTTT
CASSFGADRGGQYF
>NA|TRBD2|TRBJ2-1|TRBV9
TGTGCCAGCAGCGTAGGGGGACTAGCGCGCTCCTACAATGAGCAGTTCTTC
CASSVGGLARSYNEQFF
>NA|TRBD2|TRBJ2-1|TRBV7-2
TGTGCCAGCAGCTTATGGACTAGCGGGAGCAATGAGCAGTTCTTC
CASSLWTSGSNEQFF
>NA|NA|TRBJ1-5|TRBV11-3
TGTGCCAGCAGCTCCCGCCTAGCAGCCCGATTT
CASSSRLAARF
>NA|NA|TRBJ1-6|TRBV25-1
NA
CASSFGTGNSPPHF
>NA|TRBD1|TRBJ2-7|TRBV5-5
TGTGCCAGCACCCAAGACAGGGGGAACTACGAGCAGTACTTC
CASTQDRGNYEQYF
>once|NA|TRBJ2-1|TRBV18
TGTGCCAGCTCACCACAGAGATACAATGAGCAGTTCTTC
CASSPQRYNEQFF
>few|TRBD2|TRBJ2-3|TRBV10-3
TGTGCCATCCGGTCTAGCGGGAGGGCCGGGGATACGCAGTATTTT
CAIRSSGRAGDTQYF
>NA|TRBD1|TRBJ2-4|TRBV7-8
TGTGCCAGCAGCGCGACGACAGGGTTGGACATTCAGTACTTC
CASSATTGLDIQYF
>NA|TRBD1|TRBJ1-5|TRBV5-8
TGTGCCAGCAGCTTGGTCCGGGACAGGGGACGGGGTCAGCCCCAGCATTTT
CASSLVRDRGRGQPQHF
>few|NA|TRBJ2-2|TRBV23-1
TGCGCCAGCAGTCAATTTGTCGCCTATCGGAGTACCGGGGAGCTGTTTTTT
CASSQFVAYRSTGELFF
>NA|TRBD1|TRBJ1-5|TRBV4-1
TGCGCCAGCAGCCAAGGGTTGCGACAGGGACTTCAGCCCCAGCATTTT
CASSQGLRQGLQPQHF
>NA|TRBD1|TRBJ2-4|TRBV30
TGTGCCTGGACCCGGGACAGGGGGTTTATAGCCAAAAACATTCAGTACTTC
CAWTRDRGFIAKNIQYF
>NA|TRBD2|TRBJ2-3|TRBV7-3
TGTGCCAGCAGCTCAGCGGGGGCCGTAGATACGCAGTATTTT
CASSSAGAVDTQYF
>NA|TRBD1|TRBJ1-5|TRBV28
TGTGCCAGCAACGGACAGGGGGGGAATCAGCCCCAGCATTTT
CASNGQGGNQPQHF